The clone carrying this T cell receptor beta chain was recorded many times. As yet, its antigen is unknown. All of the isolated RNA was reverse transcribed, so expressed TCRB transcripts were sequenced. Average reads for naive, central memory and regulatory T cell samples were several million. Using immunoSEQ multiplex PCR, the repertoire was profiled, and TCRdb retains in-frame clones only, with some absent. The table lists roughly 150,000 clones, less than 9.5% of them singletons. This entry is derived from a study of beta chain features in type 1 diabetes. The collection from each donor was one heparinised blood draw averaging roughly 100 mL. Sorted populations were all over 98% pure. Study findings and constraints: High-TCR-expressing cells could be over-represented by cDNA sequencing.

V was clipped by 8 bases and J by 0 bases; unmatched bases: 3. This CDR3 has 14 residues. CDR1 is SQVTM, CDR2 ANQGSEA, per germline. The chain uses TRBV29-1 and TRBJ2-5; TRBD2 agrees at 13 bases. The TCR sequence derives from a man aged 18 to 35 in good health. Specimen: central memory CD4+ T cells from blood. The CDR3: CSSGLAGDQETQYF. The CDR3 DNA reads TGCAGCTCAGGACTAGCGGGAGACCAAGAGACCCAGTACTTC.